A single sample gave rise to the 17 T cell receptor beta chains below, sequenced in a study of blood T cell repertoires in COVID-19. TCRdb's copy holds only in-frame clones and misses some; the assay was immunoSEQ multiplex PCR. The sample consists of 170,000 or so clones, more than 85% of them appearing once. Sequencing was done on a sample of peripheral blood. These receptors came from a middle-aged man with acute or convalescent COVID-19.

The chain employs TRBV28 and TRBJ2-7; 9 bases are shared with TRBD2. Trimming cost V 0 bases and J 7 bases; bases outside gene matches: 7. In germline, CDR1 is MDHEN, CDR2 SYDVKM. The length of the CDR3 is 15 residues. DNA for the CDR3: TGTGCCAGCAGTTTATGGGCTAGCGGGATGCGGGAGCAGTACTTC. This translates into CASSLWASGMREQYF.

The chain uses TRBV6-2 or TRBV6-3 and TRBJ1-2, with 9 bases identical to TRBD1. Germline lookup yields CDR1 MNHEY and CDR2 SVGEGT. The trim removed 6 bases at V and 4 bases at J, leaving 9 bases unmatched. The CDR3 has 15 amino acids. The CDR3 protein is CASRYRDRESYGYTF. CDR3 DNA sequence: TGTGCCAGCAGATACCGGGACAGGGAAAGCTATGGCTACACCTTC.

The chain couples TRBV11-1 to TRBJ2-1; 10 bases line up with TRBD2. V gave up 0 bases and J gave up 5 bases; unmatched junction bases: 1. Germline CDR1 is SGHAT and CDR2 is FQDESV (reference sequence). CDR3 length: 15 residues. This chain's CDR3 is CASSLALAGHNEQFF. CDR3 nucleotides: TGTGCCAGCAGCTTAGCACTAGCGGGGCACAATGAGCAGTTCTTC.

The chain has TRBV13 and TRBJ2-1; 11 nucleotides align to TRBD1. J was trimmed by 8 bases and V by 4 bases; bases with no gene match: 19. Germline V gives CDR1 PRHDT, CDR2 FYEKMQ (reference sequence). The CDR3 spans 19 residues. The CDR3 is CASSSGQGASGGPVYEQFF. CDR3 bases: TGTGCCAGCAGCTCCGGACAGGGGGCTTCGGGAGGGCCAGTCTATGAGCAGTTCTTC.

This clone was observed once. This sequence joins TRBV5-6 and TRBJ1-1; D unclear. From germline, CDR1 is SGHDT and CDR2 YYEEEE. Trimming took off 2 bases at V and 9 bases at J, with 17 bases between the two ends. The CDR3 is 14 amino acids. CDR3 nucleotide sequence: TGTGCCAGCAGCTTAGGGAGGGAAGTCTGGAAAGCTTTCTTT. Encoded protein: CASSLGREVWKAFF.

In regard to this clone: At one end the junction does not follow the germline gene, possibly because of a read error. This chain connects TRBV7-9 to TRBJ2-1; D remains ambiguous. CDR1 and CDR2 (germline): SEHNR, FQNEAQ (reference sequence). The CDR3 sequence is 12 residues long. CDR3 amino acids: CASSPKYIEQFF. DNA of the CDR3: TGTGCCAGCAGCCCGAAATACATTGAGCAGTTCTTC.

The J gene is TRBJ2-1, the V gene TRBV7-9; the match to TRBD1 covers 10 bases. With 5 bases clipped from V and 8 bases from J, the junction kept 15 bases outside the gene matches. CDR3 length equals 17 residues. Germline-derived CDR1 and CDR2 are SEHNR and FQNEAQ (reference sequence). The CDR3 DNA follows: TGTGCCAGCAGCATCTCCCGGGACAGGGGTAATCCGTATGAGCAGTTCTTC. Translating gives CASSISRDRGNPYEQFF.

The chain is built from TRBV27 and TRBJ1-1, with no clear D. The V gene's germline CDR1 is MNHEY and CDR2 SMNVEV (reference sequence). The CDR3 is 15 amino acids. V lost 5 bases, J lost 0 bases, and 13 bases lay in between. CDR3 DNA sequence: TGTGCCAGCAGTCTCTGGCCGACTTTGAACACTGAAGCTTTCTTT. Amino acid sequence: CASSLWPTLNTEAFF.

The CDR3 loop is CASSQVGTGNYEQYF. CDR3 DNA sequence: TGCGCCAGCAGCCAAGTGGGGACAGGTAACTACGAGCAGTACTTC. V gene TRBV4-1 combines with J gene TRBJ2-7, with TRBD1 matching over 8 bases. Trimming cost V 1 base and J 3 bases; bases outside gene matches: 5. Germline loops: CDR1 MGHRA, CDR2 YSYEKL. The CDR3 contains 15 residues.

The chain has TRBV27 and TRBJ2-3; D is unclear. Germline V CDR1 and CDR2: MNHEY, SMNVEV (reference sequence). Trimming pared 4 bases from V and 2 bases from J, leaving 7 bases between. The CDR3 covers 13 residues. The CDR3 sequence is CASSSRYTDTQYF. The CDR3 coding sequence is TGTGCCAGCAGTTCGAGATACACAGATACGCAGTATTTT.

The rearrangement links TRBV10-3 to TRBJ1-1; possibly TRBD1 for D (5 bases). The CDR3 totals 12 residues. V gave up 4 bases and J gave up 9 bases, with 12 bases separating them. The germline V gene has CDR1 ENHRY and CDR2 SYGVKD. This CDR3 is CAISGGANQAFF. The CDR3 DNA follows: TGTGCCATCAGTGGTGGGGCTAATCAAGCTTTCTTT.

This sequence joins TRBV7-9 and TRBJ1-3, with D uncertain. The CDR3 extends over 14 amino acids. Deletions cut 5 bases from V and 2 bases from J, with 10 bases between. CDR1 is SEHNR and CDR2 is FQNEAQ in the germline V gene (reference sequence). The CDR3: CASSRTRAGNTIYF. The CDR3 DNA is TGTGCCAGCAGCCGGACGAGGGCTGGAAACACCATATATTTT.

This chain uses TRBV13 with TRBJ2-7; D may be TRBD1 (6 bases). CDR3 size: 15 residues. Trimming left V 6 bases short and J 2 bases short, with 17 bases between. Germline V gene sequence: CDR1 PRHDT, CDR2 FYEKMQ (reference sequence). DNA for the CDR3: TGTGCCAGCAGTTTCACGGACAGAAGCACCTACGAGCAGTACTTC. Protein sequence: CASSFTDRSTYEQYF.

In DNA, the CDR3 is TGTGCCAGCAACGTTCGGGCCGGCGGGACTGAAGCTTTCTTT. Its protein is CASNVRAGGTEAFF. V usage is TRBV5-8 and J usage is TRBJ1-1; no definite D call. Trimming took 6 bases from V and 5 from J, leaving 17 bases between them. The V gene's germline CDR1 is SGHTS and CDR2 YDEGEE. The CDR3 runs 14 residues.

This chain links TRBV7-9 with TRBJ1-4, with 8 bases matching TRBD1. In germline, CDR1 is SEHNR, CDR2 FQNEAQ (reference sequence). J gave up 8 bases and V 4 bases, and 9 bases lay outside the gene matches. There are 15 residues in the CDR3. CDR3 sequence reads: CASSSEQGVREKLFF. CDR3 DNA sequence: TGTGCCAGCAGCTCCGAACAGGGGGTTAGGGAAAAACTGTTTTTT.

CDR3 in DNA: TGTGCCAGCAGTGGACAGGCTGGGACTAGTGATAAGTTCTTC. Translating gives CASSGQAGTSDKFF. This chain joins TRBV27 and TRBJ2-1; the D gene is possibly TRBD2 (8 bases). CDR1 and CDR2 (germline): MNHEY, SMNVEV (reference sequence). CDR3 length equals 14 residues. V lost 5 bases, J lost 14 bases, and 22 bases lay in between.

This chain's CDR3 is CASSLDSGELFF. CDR3 in DNA: TGTGCCAGCAGCCTGGACTCCGGGGAGCTGTTTTTT. The chain recombines TRBV5-4 with TRBJ2-2; the D gene is possibly TRBD2 (5 bases). Trimming removed 4 bases from V and 6 bases from J, with 7 bases in between. The CDR3 is 12 residues long. The germline gives CDR1 SGHNT, CDR2 YYREEE (reference sequence).